This TCR beta chain is drawn from a study of blood T cell repertoires in COVID-19. Study-level background: Specimens from acute and convalescent COVID-19 originated in the United States, Italy and Spain. T cells, B-cell-depleted T cells, or PBMCs provided the cDNA or gDNA that served as material.

The germline V and J ends were trimmed by 6 bases and 7 bases, with 13 bases remaining between them. Germline lookup yields CDR1 MNHEY and CDR2 SVGAGI. The CDR3 loop spans 14 amino acids. In the original processing: For nucleated cells, counts were estimated from reference gene primer amplification. Clones were read by immunoSEQ multiplex PCR, and TCRdb kept only the in-frame ones, dropping some. That table gives V, J and clone size, and the DNA gave D and trimming. The data contain 250,000 to 350,000 clones, around 87% of them singletons. This clone occurred once. The gene calls are TRBV6-5 and TRBJ1-6; tentative D call: TRBD1 (6 bases). This receptor was obtained from a woman in her fifties or sixties who had recovered from COVID-19. Material for sequencing was peripheral blood. CDR3 nucleotides: TGTGCCAGCAGAACCGGACAGATAAATTCACCCCTCCACTTT. Protein product: CASRTGQINSPLHF.